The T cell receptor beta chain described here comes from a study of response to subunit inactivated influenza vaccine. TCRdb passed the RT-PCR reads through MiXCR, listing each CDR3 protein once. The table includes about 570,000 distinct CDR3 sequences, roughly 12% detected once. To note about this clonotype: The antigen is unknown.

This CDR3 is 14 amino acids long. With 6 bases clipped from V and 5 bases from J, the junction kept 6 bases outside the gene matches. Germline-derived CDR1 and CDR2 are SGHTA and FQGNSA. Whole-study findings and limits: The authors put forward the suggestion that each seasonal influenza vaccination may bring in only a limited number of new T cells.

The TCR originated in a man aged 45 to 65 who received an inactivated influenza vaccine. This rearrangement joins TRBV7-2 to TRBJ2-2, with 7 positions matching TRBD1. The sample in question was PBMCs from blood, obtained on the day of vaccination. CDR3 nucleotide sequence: TGTGCCAGCAGGCAGGGGACAGTGACCGGGGAGCTGTTTTTT. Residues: CASRQGTVTGELFF.